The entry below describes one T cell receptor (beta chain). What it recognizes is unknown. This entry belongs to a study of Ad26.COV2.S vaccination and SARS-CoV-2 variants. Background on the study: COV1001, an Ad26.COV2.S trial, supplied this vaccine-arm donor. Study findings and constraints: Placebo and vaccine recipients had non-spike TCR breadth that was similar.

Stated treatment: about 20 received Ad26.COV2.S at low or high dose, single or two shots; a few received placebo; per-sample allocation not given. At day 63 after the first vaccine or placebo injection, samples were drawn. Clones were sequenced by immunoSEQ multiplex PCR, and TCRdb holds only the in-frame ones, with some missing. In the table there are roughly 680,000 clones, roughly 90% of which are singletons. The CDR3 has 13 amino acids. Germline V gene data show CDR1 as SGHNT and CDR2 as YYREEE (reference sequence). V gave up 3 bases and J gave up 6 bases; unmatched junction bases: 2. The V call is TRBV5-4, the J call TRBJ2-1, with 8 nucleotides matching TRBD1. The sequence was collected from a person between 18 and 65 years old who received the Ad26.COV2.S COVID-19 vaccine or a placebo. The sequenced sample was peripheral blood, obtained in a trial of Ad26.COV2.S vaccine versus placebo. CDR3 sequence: CASSSTGGNEQFF. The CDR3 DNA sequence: TGTGCCAGCAGCTCTACAGGGGGCAATGAGCAGTTCTTC. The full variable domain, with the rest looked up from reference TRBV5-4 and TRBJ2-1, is ETGVTQSPTHLIKTRGQQVTLRCSSQSGHNTVSWYQQALGQGPQFIFQYYREEENGRGNFPPRFSGLQFPNYSSELNVNALELDDSALYLCASSSTGGNEQFFGPGTRLTVL.